Shown below are 25 T cell receptor delta chains from a single sample sequenced in a study of gamma-delta chains in newborns, infants, children. With CATT, TCRdb re-called clones from the reads. The table lists 3,000 to 3,500 delta-chain clones, almost 4% of them singletons. Sequencing input: blood. The receptors shown here come from a child who was a newborn, infant or young child, either healthy, febrile or measles-vaccinated (not recorded which).

For this clone: A much larger clone lies one base from this, so it may be a read error. This sequence joins TRDV2 and TRDJ2; D is possibly TRDD3 (6 bases). The CDR3 covers 16 residues. Per germline, CDR1 GEAIGNYY and CDR2 EKD. The V gene lost 3 bases and the J gene lost 2 bases, with 15 bases spanning the gap. The CDR3, as DNA: TGTGCCTGTGACCCGCTGCTGGGGTCCTTGACAGCACAACTCTTCTTT. This sequence encodes CACDPLLGSLTAQLFF.

With regard to this clone: The protein given by TCRdb reflects a much larger clone and differs at residue 4 from this DNA's translation, likely from a read error; the protein shown is the DNA's translation. The V gene is TRDV2, the J gene TRDJ3, with 13 bases identical to TRDD3. CDR3 length: 19 residues. V shed 5 bases, J shed 2 bases, and the junction held 8 bases outside the gene matches. Germline CDR1 is GEAIGNYY and CDR2 is EKD. The CDR3 bases are TGTGCCTGTGCCCCAACTACTGGGGGATACGCCTGGGACACCCGACAGATGTTTTTC. It is translated as CACAPTTGGYAWDTRQMFF.

About this clone itself: One junction end does not reproduce the germline sequence, and a read error may be involved. J is TRDJ3 and V is TRDV2; 13 bases fit TRDD3. Germline CDR1 reads GEAIGNYY; CDR2 reads EKD. This CDR3 contains 20 residues. CDR3 region: CACDTLLGDTRSWDTRQMFF. The CDR3 nucleotides read TGCGCCTGTGACACCCTACTGGGGGATACGCGAAGCTGGGACACCCGACAGATGTTTTTC.

This clone was seen a handful of times. The protein held in TCRdb is that of a much larger clone and does not match this DNA's translation at residue 12, likely because of a read error; the protein shown is translated from the DNA. The chain has TRDV2 and TRDJ3, with 11 bases aligning to TRDD3. CDR1 is GEAIGNYY and CDR2 is EKD in the germline V gene. The CDR3 runs 19 residues. DNA of the CDR3: TGTGCCTGTGACACCTGGGGGATACGGAGCTCCCGGGACACCCGACAGATGTTTTTC. The encoded protein is CACDTWGIRSSRDTRQMFF.

Comment on this clone: This may arise from a read error, as a much more abundant clone is one base away. The chain employs TRDV2 and TRDJ1; 13 bases are a match to TRDD3. TCRdb is silent on the J gene; assignment here came from matching the DNA to germline. The germline V gene encodes CDR1 GEAIGNYY and CDR2 EKD. This CDR3 spans 21 amino acids. CDR3 protein: CAYDTLSLTGGYGEDTDKLIF. The CDR3 DNA reads TGTGCCTATGACACTCTCAGCCTTACTGGGGGATACGGGGAGGACACCGATAAACTCATCTTT.

This clone was observed a few times. A much larger clone differs by one base, so this may be a read error. The sample carries other DNA sequences with the same CDR3. The rearrangement joins TRDV2 to TRDJ3; unclear D gene. Trimming left V 1 base short and J 0 bases short, with 15 bases between. This CDR3 contains 19 residues. The germline V gene has CDR1 GEAIGNYY and CDR2 EKD. The CDR3 DNA sequence: TGTGCCTGTGACACTCCGGACCCAGGGACCTCCTGGGACACCCGACAGATGTTTTTC. Encoded protein: CACDTPDPGTSWDTRQMFF.

This clone was detected only a few times. This may be a read error, as it is one base from a much larger clone. This sample includes further DNA sequences coding for the same CDR3. The V call is TRDV2, the J call TRDJ3; 11 bases match TRDD3. This CDR3 comprises 18 residues. Germline values: CDR1 GEAIGNYY, CDR2 EKD. DNA for the CDR3: TGTGCCTGCGACACACTGGGGGATATTTCCTGGGGCACCCGACAGATGTTTTTC. Its protein is CACDTLGDISWGTRQMFF.

By share of the sample, this clone is medium-sized. This sample includes further DNA sequences coding for the same CDR3. This chain uses TRDV2 with TRDJ3, with 8 nucleotides matching TRDD3. Losses at the gene ends were 1 base for V and 1 base for J; bases not matched to a gene: 14. CDR1 is GEAIGNYY, CDR2 EKD, per germline. The CDR3 spans 21 residues. DNA of the CDR3: TGTGCCTGTGACACTGTACTGGGGGCTGCCTGGCCGTCCTGGGACACCCGACAGATGTTTTTC. It encodes CACDTVLGAAWPSWDTRQMFF.

In regard to this clone: With a far larger clone one base away, a read error is the likely cause. Distinct nucleotide sequences in the sample also encode this CDR3. The chain links TRDV2 to TRDJ1; possible D gene TRDD3, 5 bases. Germline values: CDR1 GEAIGNYY, CDR2 EKD. The CDR3 runs 16 residues. V lost 1 base and J 0 bases, leaving 14 bases between the germline ends. The CDR3 spells CACDTLGDPYTDKLIF. In DNA form, the CDR3 reads TGTGCCTGTGACACTCTGGGAGATCCGTACACCGATAAACTCATCTTT.

About this clone itself: A read error is the likely source, as a far larger clone sits one nucleotide away. The sample contains more than one DNA sequence encoding this CDR3. The chain has TRDV2 and TRDJ2, with 7 bases aligning to TRDD3. CDR1 is GEAIGNYY, CDR2 EKD, per germline. There are 14 residues in the CDR3. In DNA, the CDR3 is TGTGCCTGTGACACGGGGGATTTGACTGCACAACTCTTCTTT. This encodes CACDTGDLTAQLFF.

This clone occurred a few times. This DNA's translation differs at residue 4 from TCRdb's protein, which comes from a much larger clone; a read error is likely, and the protein shown is translated from the DNA. V gene TRDV2 combines with J gene TRDJ2; the match to TRDD3 covers 7 bases. As TCRdb names no J gene, one was assigned here on the basis of a DNA match to germline. The ends lost 4 bases at V and 0 bases at J; junction bases unmatched: 10. The CDR3 runs 17 residues. CDR1 and CDR2 (germline): GEAIGNYY, EKD. The CDR3 protein is CACERRGMPSLTAQLFF. The CDR3 nucleotides are TGTGCCTGTGAGAGGCGGGGGATGCCGTCTTTGACAGCACAACTCTTCTTT.

With respect to this clone: Translating this DNA gives a protein that differs at residue 5 from the TCRdb one, which belongs to a much larger clone; a read error is likely, and the protein shown is this translation. V and J are TRDV2 and TRDJ3; 8 positions match TRDD3. Germline V gene data show CDR1 as GEAIGNYY and CDR2 as EKD. The CDR3 contains 18 residues. The trim removed 2 bases at V and 0 bases at J, leaving 5 bases unmatched. The CDR3 here is CACDMLGESSWDTRQMFF. Here the CDR3 DNA reads TGTGCCTGTGACATGCTGGGGGAGAGCTCCTGGGACACCCGACAGATGTTTTTC.

Points on this clone: A far more abundant clone sits one base away, making this likely a read error. The J gene is TRDJ3, the V gene TRDV2; 9 bases agree with TRDD3. No J gene was available from TCRdb, and it was assigned here by a germline match of the DNA. Per germline, CDR1 GEAIGNYY and CDR2 EKD. The length of the CDR3 is 21 residues. V lost 0 bases and J lost 0; bases outside the gene matches: 11. CDR3 protein: CACDTVKGWGINSWDTRQMFF. The DNA of the CDR3 is TGTGCCTGTGACACCGTGAAGGGGTGGGGGATAAACTCCTGGGACACCCGACAGATGTTTTTC.

In regard to this clone: The protein TCRdb gives is from a much larger clone and does not agree with this DNA's translation at residue 9, likely a read error; the protein shown here comes from the DNA. The J gene is TRDJ3, the V gene TRDV2, with 9 bases identical to TRDD3. The CDR3 extends over 18 amino acids. V was clipped by 1 base and J by 1 base; unmatched bases: 4. Germline CDR1 is GEAIGNYY and CDR2 is EKD. CDR3 region: CACDTMGDKSWDTRQMFF. CDR3 sequence (DNA): TGTGCCTGTGACACAATGGGGGATAAGTCCTGGGACACCCGACAGATGTTTTTC.

A word on this clone: The likely explanation is a read error, given a far larger clone one base away. Other DNA sequences in this specimen translate into the identical CDR3. V and J are TRDV2 and TRDJ3, with TRDD3 matching over 10 bases. The germline CDR1 and CDR2 sequences are GEAIGNYY and EKD. CDR3 length: 18 residues. The CDR3 nucleotides are TGTGCCTGTGACACCGGGGGATACGGCTCCTGGGACACCCGGCAGATGTTTTTC. It is translated as CACDTGGYGSWDTRQMFF.

Worth noting for this clone: TCRdb's entry gives the protein of a much larger clone, which mismatches this DNA's translation at residue 8, likely from a read error; the protein reported here is translated from the DNA. The J gene is TRDJ3, the V gene TRDV2, with 11 bases fitting TRDD3. Germline-derived CDR1 and CDR2 are GEAIGNYY and EKD. The V gene end was trimmed by 4 bases and the J gene end by 0 bases; junction bases not matched to a gene: 7. The CDR3 is 19 amino acids. The CDR3 DNA sequence: TGTGCCTGTGATGGGGGATACGCCTACAGCTCCTGGGACACCCGACAGATGTTTTTC. This codes for CACDGGYAYSSWDTRQMFF.

This clone qualifies as large. Other DNA variants within this sample encode the same CDR3. The chain is built from TRDV2 and TRDJ3, with 9 bases lining up with TRDD3. J gave up 2 bases and V 0 bases, and 4 bases lay outside the gene matches. Germline V gives CDR1 GEAIGNYY, CDR2 EKD. The CDR3 runs 18 residues. The CDR3 coding sequence is TGTGCCTGTGACACCTGGGGGATAAGCGCCTGGGACACCCGACAGATGTTTTTC. This gives the protein CACDTWGISAWDTRQMFF.

A few counts support this clone. This likely traces to a read error, being one base from a far larger clone. The chain is built from TRDV2 and TRDJ3; 8 bases align to TRDD3. V was clipped by 4 bases and J by 0 bases; unmatched bases: 13. The CDR3 length is 20 residues. Germline values: CDR1 GEAIGNYY, CDR2 EKD. CDR3 sequence reads: CACDVLGAPESSWDTRQMFF. Here the CDR3 DNA reads TGTGCCTGTGATGTACTGGGGGCCCCCGAAAGCTCCTGGGACACCCGACAGATGTTTTTC.

This clone showed up just a few times. This may arise from a read error, as a much more abundant clone is one base away. The same CDR3 can be traced to other DNA sequences in this sample. The DNA for the CDR3 is TGTGCTCTTGGACCAGAACCCCCATTAGTTCGTGTGGGGATTTCCCTACTCACAGCACAACTCTTCTTT. Protein: CALGPEPPLVRVGISLLTAQLFF. This chain connects TRDV1 to TRDJ2; perhaps TRDD3 as D (6 bases). The CDR3 contains 23 residues. Germline V gives CDR1 TSWWSYY, CDR2 QGS. The ends were cut back, 6 bases at V and 5 bases at J, with 40 bases in the middle.

Comments on this clone: A much larger clone sits a single nucleotide away, making a read error possible. This CDR3 is CACGTLLGDTWDTRQMFF. As DNA, the CDR3 is TGTGCCTGTGGCACTTTACTGGGGGATACCTGGGACACCCGACAGATGTTTTTC. The rearrangement joins TRDV2 to TRDJ3, with 11 nucleotides matching TRDD3. Unmatched junction bases numbered 7, after V lost 5 bases and J lost 2 bases. CDR1 and CDR2 (germline): GEAIGNYY, EKD. This CDR3 is built from 18 residues.

With regard to this clone: The protein given by TCRdb reflects a much larger clone and differs at residue 11 from this DNA's translation, likely from a read error; the protein shown is the DNA's translation. This chain joins TRDV2 and TRDJ2; TRDD3 aligns across 12 bases. The CDR3 extends over 13 amino acids. Looked up from germline, CDR1 is GEAIGNYY and CDR2 is EKD. The CDR3 DNA reads as TGTGCCTGTGCTGGGGGATACGTATCACAACACTTCTTT. Amino acid sequence: CACAGGYVSQHFF.

For this clone: This may come from a read error, since a much larger clone is one base off. This CDR3 is also generated by other DNA sequences in the sample. V usage is TRDV2 and J usage is TRDJ3; D gene ambiguous. Looked up from germline, CDR1 is GEAIGNYY and CDR2 is EKD. The CDR3 has 17 amino acids. DNA for the CDR3: TGCGCCTGTGACCAAGTACCGAGCTCCTGGGACACCCGACAGATGTTTTTC. Amino acid sequence: CACDQVPSSWDTRQMFF.

The table lists this clone with a few counts. The same CDR3 is also encoded by other DNA sequences in this sample. The CDR3 reads CAASAGGMRSVLTAQLFF. In DNA form, the CDR3 reads TGTGCAGCAAGCGCCGGGGGGATGCGCTCAGTATTGACAGCACAACTCTTCTTT. The V gene is TRAV29/DV5, the J gene TRDJ2; 7 positions match TRDD3. The CDR3 is made up of 18 amino acids. CDR1 and CDR2 from the germline V gene are NSMFDY and ISSIKDK. J lost 2 bases, V lost 0 bases, and 13 bases had no gene match.

This clone was seen more than once but under ten times. This DNA's translation differs at residue 8 from TCRdb's protein, which comes from a much larger clone; a read error is likely, and the protein shown is translated from the DNA. The chain joins TRDV2 to TRDJ3; 8 nucleotides match TRDD3. Germline assignment: CDR1 GEAIGNYY and CDR2 EKD. V gave up 3 bases and J gave up 0 bases; unmatched junction bases: 6. The CDR3 sequence is 18 residues long. The CDR3 spells CACDLLGGISWDTRQMFF. The CDR3 DNA sequence: TGTGCCTGTGACTTACTGGGGGGTATCTCCTGGGACACCCGACAGATGTTTTTC.

Relative to its sample, this clone is medium-sized. This chain links TRDV2 with TRDJ3; 11 bases line up with TRDD3. The CDR3 covers 20 residues. After removal of 3 bases from V and 0 bases from J, the junction contained 9 bases not matched to a gene. Germline CDR1 GEAIGNYY, CDR2 EKD. The CDR3 sequence is CACDSLLGDMSSWDTRQMFF. The CDR3 DNA sequence: TGTGCCTGTGACTCTCTACTGGGGGATATGAGCTCCTGGGACACCCGACAGATGTTTTTC.